In its sample, the clone carrying this T cell receptor beta chain is medium-sized. Antigen: not known. This sample was included in a study of spatial heterogeneity in lung cancer. Study context: Tumor-region counts of TCR transcripts tracked strongly with a T cell module score from matched bulk RNA-seq.

Regarding the study as a whole: The number of expanded tumor alpha and beta chains correlated with mutation number.

Time point noted: sample taken at primary tumor resection. The CDR3 contains 15 residues. CDR1 and CDR2 (germline): LGHDT, YNNKEL (reference sequence). The ends were cut back, 4 bases at V and 7 bases at J, with 16 bases in the middle. From the 5' RACE reads, TCRdb called clonotypes with MiXCR, one entry per CDR3 protein. The sample contains 1,500 to 2,500 distinct CDR3 sequences, more than 7% of which appear only once. The chain has TRBV3-1 and TRBJ1-4; TRBD1 is a possible D gene (5 bases). The source material was lung tumor tissue, sampled at surgery. The receptor comes from a male donor with early-stage non-small cell lung cancer. The CDR3: CASSLRGTNGEKLFF. The CDR3 DNA is TGTGCCAGCAGCCTGAGAGGGACGAACGGTGAAAAACTGTTTTTT.